This TCR beta chain was sequenced during a study of regulatory T cells in long-lasting Graves disease. Study-wide points: TCR diversity was lower in persistent than newly diagnosed Graves' disease. TRBV28 was favored in persistent disease, as were TRBJ1-2 and TRBJ2-5.

Through Arm-PCR of CDR3 regions and iRepertoire HTBI primers, TCR beta libraries were built. TCRdb reprocessed the multiplex PCR reads with MiXCR, giving one entry per CDR3 protein. The table has some 420,000 distinct CDR3 sequences, approximately 23% seen once. This clonotype was observed many times. No antigen is known for it. The sample's time point: persistent/refractory GD, antithyroid drugs over 5 years with positive TRAb. Following extraction of RNA from PBMCs, that RNA was used to make the TCR library. Germline V gene lookup returns CDR1 SGHTA and CDR2 FQGNSA. The CDR3 is 13 residues long. V was cut by 1 base and J by 7 bases, with 10 bases left in between.

This chain uses TRBV7-2 with TRBJ1-2; D call uncertain. The specimen was peripheral blood mononuclear cells (PBMCs), collected when the disease was refractory, from a patient treated with antithyroid drugs. The sequence was obtained from a female donor with Graves disease. The CDR3 spells CASSLEETLGYTF. The CDR3 DNA reads TGTGCCAGCAGCTTAGAAGAAACCCTTGGCTACACCTTC. Together with reference TRBV7-2 and TRBJ1-2, the CDR3 gives the full variable domain: GAGVSQSPSNKVTEKGKDVELRCDPISGHTALYWYRQSLGQGLEFLIYFQGNSAPDKSGLPSDRFSAERTGGSVSTLTIQRTQQEDSAVYLCASSLEETLGYTFGSGTRLTVV.